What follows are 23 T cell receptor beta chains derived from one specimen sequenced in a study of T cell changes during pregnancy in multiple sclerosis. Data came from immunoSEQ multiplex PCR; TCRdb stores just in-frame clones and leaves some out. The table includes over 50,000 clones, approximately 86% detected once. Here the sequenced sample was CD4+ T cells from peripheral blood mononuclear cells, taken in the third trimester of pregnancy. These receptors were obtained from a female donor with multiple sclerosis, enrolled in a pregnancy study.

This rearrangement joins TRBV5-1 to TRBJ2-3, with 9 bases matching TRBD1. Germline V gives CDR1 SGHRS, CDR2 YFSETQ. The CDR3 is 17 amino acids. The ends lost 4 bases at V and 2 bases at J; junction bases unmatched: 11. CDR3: CASSPFTTGGNTDTQYF. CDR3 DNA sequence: TGCGCCAGCAGCCCTTTCACGACAGGGGGAAACACAGATACGCAGTATTTT.

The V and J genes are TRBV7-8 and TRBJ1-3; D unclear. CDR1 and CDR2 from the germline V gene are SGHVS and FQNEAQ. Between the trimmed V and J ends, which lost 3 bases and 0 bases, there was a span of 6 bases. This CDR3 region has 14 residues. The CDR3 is CASSFFSSGNTIYF. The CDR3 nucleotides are TGTGCCAGCAGCTTTTTTAGCTCTGGAAACACCATATATTTT.

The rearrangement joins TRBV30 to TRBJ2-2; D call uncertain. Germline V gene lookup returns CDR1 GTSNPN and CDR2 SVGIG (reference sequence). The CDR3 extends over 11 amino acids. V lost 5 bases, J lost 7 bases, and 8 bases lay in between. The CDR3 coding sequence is TGTGCCTGGGGCGGCGGCGGGGAGCTGTTTTTT. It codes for CAWGGGGELFF. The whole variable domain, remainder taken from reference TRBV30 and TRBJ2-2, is SQTIHQWPATLVQPVGSPLSLECTVEGTSNPNLYWYRQAAGRGLQLLFYSVGIGQISSEVPQNLSASRPQDRQFILSSKKLLLSDSGFYLCAWGGGGELFFGEGSRLTVL.

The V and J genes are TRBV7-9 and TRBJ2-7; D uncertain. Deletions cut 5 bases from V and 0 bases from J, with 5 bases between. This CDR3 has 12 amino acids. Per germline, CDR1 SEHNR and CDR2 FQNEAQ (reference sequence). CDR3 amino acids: CASSPSSYEQYF. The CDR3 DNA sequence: TGTGCCAGCAGCCCTAGCTCCTACGAGCAGTACTTC.

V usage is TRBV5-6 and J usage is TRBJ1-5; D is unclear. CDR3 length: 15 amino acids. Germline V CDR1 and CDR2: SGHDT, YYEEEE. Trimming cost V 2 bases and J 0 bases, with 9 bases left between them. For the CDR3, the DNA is TGTGCCAGCAGCTTCTTGGGCCTTAGCAATCAGCCCCAGCATTTT. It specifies CASSFLGLSNQPQHF.

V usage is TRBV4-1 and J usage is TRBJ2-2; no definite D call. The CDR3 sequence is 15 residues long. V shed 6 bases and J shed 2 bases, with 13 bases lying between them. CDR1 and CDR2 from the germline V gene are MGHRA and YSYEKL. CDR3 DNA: TGCGCCAGCAGATTCGAGGTCGCTAACACCGGGGAGCTGTTTTTT. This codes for CASRFEVANTGELFF.

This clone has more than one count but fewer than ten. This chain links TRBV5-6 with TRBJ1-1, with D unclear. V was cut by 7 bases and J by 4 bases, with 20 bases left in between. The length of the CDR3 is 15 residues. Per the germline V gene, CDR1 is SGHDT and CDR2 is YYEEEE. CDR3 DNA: TGTGCCAGCGAGAGAACTCGGGAGTTGATCACTGAAGCTTTCTTT. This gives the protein CASERTRELITEAFF. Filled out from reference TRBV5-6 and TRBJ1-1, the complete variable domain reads DAGVTQSPTHLIKTRGQQVTLRCSPKSGHDTVSWYQQALGQGPQFIFQYYEEEERQRGNFPDRFSGHQFPNYSSELNVNALLLGDSALYLCASERTRELITEAFFGQGTRLTVV.

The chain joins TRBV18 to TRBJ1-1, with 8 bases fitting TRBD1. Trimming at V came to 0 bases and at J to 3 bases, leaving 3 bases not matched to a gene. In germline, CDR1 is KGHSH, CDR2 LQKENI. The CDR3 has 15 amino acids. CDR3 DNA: TGTGCCAGCTCACCACCGCAGGGGGCGGACACTGAAGCTTTCTTT. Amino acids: CASSPPQGADTEAFF.

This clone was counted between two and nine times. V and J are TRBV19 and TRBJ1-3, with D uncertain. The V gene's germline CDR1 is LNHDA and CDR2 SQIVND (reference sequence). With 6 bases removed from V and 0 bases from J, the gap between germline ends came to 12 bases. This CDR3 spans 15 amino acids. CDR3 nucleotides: TGTGCCAGTAGCTCTACAGCTTACTCTGGAAACACCATATATTTT. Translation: CASSSTAYSGNTIYF.

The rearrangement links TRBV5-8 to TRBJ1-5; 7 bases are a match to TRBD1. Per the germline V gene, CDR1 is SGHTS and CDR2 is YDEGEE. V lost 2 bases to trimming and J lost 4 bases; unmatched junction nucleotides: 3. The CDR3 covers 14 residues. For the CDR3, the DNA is TGTGCCAGCAGCTTTTGGACAGGTAATCAGCCCCAGCATTTT. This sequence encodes CASSFWTGNQPQHF.

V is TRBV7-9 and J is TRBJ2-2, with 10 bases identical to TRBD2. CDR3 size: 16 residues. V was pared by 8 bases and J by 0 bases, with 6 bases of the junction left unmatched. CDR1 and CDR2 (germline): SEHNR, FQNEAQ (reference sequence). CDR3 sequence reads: CASRSGGTTNTGELFF. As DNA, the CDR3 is TGTGCCAGCCGTAGCGGGGGGACAACGAACACCGGGGAGCTGTTTTTT.

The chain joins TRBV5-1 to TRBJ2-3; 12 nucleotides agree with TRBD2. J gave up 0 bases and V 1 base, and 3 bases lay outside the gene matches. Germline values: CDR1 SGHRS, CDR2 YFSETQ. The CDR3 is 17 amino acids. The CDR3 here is CASSLTSGGPSTDTQYF. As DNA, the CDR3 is TGCGCCAGCAGCTTGACTAGCGGGGGGCCTAGCACAGATACGCAGTATTTT.

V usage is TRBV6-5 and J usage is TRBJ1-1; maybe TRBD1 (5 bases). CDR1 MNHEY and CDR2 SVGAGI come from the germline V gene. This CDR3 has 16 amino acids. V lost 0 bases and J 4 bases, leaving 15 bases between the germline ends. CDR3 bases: TGTGCCAGCAGTTACTCGGGGCAGATTTTGGGCACTGAAGCTTTCTTT. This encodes CASSYSGQILGTEAFF.

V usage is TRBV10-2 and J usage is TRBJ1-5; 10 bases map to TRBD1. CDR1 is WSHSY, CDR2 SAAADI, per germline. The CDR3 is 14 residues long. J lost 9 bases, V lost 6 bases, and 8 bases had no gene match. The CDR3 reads CASSPGTGVPPQHF. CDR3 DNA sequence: TGCGCCAGCAGCCCCGGGACAGGGGTTCCGCCCCAGCATTTT.

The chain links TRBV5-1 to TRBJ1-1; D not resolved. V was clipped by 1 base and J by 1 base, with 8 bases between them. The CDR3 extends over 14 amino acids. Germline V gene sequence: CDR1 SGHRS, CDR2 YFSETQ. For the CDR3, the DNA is TGCGCCAGCAGCTTGACGGTTCCGAACACTGAAGCTTTCTTT. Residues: CASSLTVPNTEAFF.

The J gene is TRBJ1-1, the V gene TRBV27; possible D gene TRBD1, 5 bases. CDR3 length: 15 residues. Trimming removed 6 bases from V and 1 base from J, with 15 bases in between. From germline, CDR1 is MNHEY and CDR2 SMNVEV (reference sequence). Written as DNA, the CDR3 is TGTGCCAGCAGCCCCGTGAAGGGGAAGAACACTGAAGCTTTCTTT. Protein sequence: CASSPVKGKNTEAFF.

The DNA for the CDR3 is TGTGCCAGCAGCTTAAGCGGGGGTGACACCGGGGAGCTGTTTTTT. It is translated as CASSLSGGDTGELFF. V gene TRBV7-8 combines with J gene TRBJ2-2; 8 positions agree with TRBD2. From germline, CDR1 is SGHVS and CDR2 FQNEAQ. Trimming took 2 bases from V and 3 from J; bases not matched to a gene: 2. CDR3 length: 15 amino acids.

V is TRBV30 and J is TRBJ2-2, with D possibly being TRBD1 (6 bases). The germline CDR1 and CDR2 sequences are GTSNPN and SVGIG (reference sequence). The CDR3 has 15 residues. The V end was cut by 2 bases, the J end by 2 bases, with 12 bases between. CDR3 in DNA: TGTGCCTGGAGTTGGGCAGGGGATAACACCGGGGAGCTGTTTTTT. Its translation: CAWSWAGDNTGELFF.

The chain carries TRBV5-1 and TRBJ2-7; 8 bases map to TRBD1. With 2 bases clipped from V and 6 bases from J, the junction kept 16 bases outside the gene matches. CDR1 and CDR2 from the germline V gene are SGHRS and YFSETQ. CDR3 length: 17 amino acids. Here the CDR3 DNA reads TGCGCCAGCAGCTTTCAAACTGGTCCGGGACAGGCGTCCGAGCAGTACTTC. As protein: CASSFQTGPGQASEQYF.

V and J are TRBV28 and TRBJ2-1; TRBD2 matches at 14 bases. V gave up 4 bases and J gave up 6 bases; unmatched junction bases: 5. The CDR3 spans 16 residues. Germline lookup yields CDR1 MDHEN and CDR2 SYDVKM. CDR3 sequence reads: CASSWAGLAGVNEQFF. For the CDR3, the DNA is TGTGCCAGCAGTTGGGCGGGACTAGCGGGAGTCAATGAGCAGTTCTTC.

The chain's CDR3 is CASSESPGGSPYEQYF. The CDR3, as DNA: TGTGCCAGCTCAGAATCTCCCGGGGGGTCCCCCTACGAGCAGTACTTC. The V call is TRBV18, the J call TRBJ2-7; 7 bases align to TRBD2. The V segment lost 5 bases and the J segment 2 bases; nucleotides outside the gene matches: 12. CDR1 is KGHSH and CDR2 is LQKENI in the germline V gene. This CDR3 is built from 16 residues.

The CDR3 protein is CASHGLAGRGTDTQYF. The CDR3 DNA follows: TGCGCCAGCCACGGACTAGCGGGAAGGGGCACAGATACGCAGTATTTT. J is TRBJ2-3 and V is TRBV5-1, with 12 bases matching TRBD2. CDR1 is SGHRS, CDR2 YFSETQ, per germline. Germline trimming cut 7 bases from V and 1 base from J; bases unmatched to any gene: 7. This CDR3 has 16 amino acids.

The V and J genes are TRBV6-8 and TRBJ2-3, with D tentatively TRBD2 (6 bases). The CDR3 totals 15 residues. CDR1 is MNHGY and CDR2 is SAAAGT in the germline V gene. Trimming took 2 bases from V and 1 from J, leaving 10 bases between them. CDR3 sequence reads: CASSYPGERTDTQYF. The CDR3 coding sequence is TGTGCCAGCAGTTACCCGGGAGAGCGCACAGATACGCAGTATTTT.